This entry is about one T cell receptor (beta chain). Its antigen is currently unknown. This sample is drawn from a study of cytomegalovirus exposure and HLA in healthy donors. Study as a whole: Unique TCR beta sequences numbering 120 million or so came from 150 million to 200 million T cells in an earlier analysis. Of the donors genotyped, about 410 in all, 75% to 85% fell in the Caucasian-associated ancestry cluster. General study points: An analysis was carried out later, and it reportedly showed fewer N-insertions in an Asian-associated ancestry cluster than the approximately 700-donor mean.

PCR primers comprised 60 Vbeta and 13 Jbeta primers. The assay was immunoSEQ multiplex PCR, and TCRdb's table has in-frame clones only and misses some. The table records 170,000 or so clones, roughly 80% of them present only once. V lost 4 bases to trimming and J lost 3 bases, with 13 bases between them. Germline CDR1 reads GTSNPN; CDR2 reads SVGIG (reference sequence). The CDR3 has 13 amino acids. V and J are TRBV30 and TRBJ2-7; tentatively, D is TRBD1 (6 bases). Sequencing input: PBMCs. The receptor's source is a woman aged 45 to 65 in good health and CMV-seronegative. The CDR3 protein is CAWKKDSLYEQYF. DNA of the CDR3: TGTGCCTGGAAAAAGGACAGCCTCTACGAGCAGTACTTC.